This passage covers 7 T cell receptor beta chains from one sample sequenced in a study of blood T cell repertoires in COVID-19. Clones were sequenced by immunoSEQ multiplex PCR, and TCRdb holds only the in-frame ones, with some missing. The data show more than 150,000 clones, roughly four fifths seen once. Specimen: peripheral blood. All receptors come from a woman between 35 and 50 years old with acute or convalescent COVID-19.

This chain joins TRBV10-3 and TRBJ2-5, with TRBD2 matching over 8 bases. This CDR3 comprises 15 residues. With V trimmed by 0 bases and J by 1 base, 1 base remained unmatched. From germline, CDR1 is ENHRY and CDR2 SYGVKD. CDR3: CAISESAGGQETQYF. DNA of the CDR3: TGTGCCATCAGTGAGTCGGCGGGAGGCCAAGAGACCCAGTACTTC.

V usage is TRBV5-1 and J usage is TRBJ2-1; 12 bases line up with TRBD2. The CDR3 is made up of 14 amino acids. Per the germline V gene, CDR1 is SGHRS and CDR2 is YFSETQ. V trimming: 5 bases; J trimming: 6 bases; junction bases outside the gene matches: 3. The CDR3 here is CASRTSGSSNEQFF. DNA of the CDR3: TGCGCCAGCAGGACTAGCGGGAGCTCCAATGAGCAGTTCTTC. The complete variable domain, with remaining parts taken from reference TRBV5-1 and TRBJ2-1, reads KAGVTQTPRYLIKTRGQQVTLSCSPISGHRSVSWYQQTPGQGLQFLFEYFSETQRNKGNFPGRFSGRQFSNSRSEMNVSTLELGDSALYLCASRTSGSSNEQFFGPGTRLTVL.

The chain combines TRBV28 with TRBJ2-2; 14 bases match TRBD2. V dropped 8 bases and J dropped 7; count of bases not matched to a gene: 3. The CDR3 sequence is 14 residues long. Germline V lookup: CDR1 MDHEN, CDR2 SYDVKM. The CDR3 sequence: CASGLAGGGGELFF. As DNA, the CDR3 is TGTGCCAGCGGACTAGCGGGAGGAGGCGGGGAGCTGTTTTTT.

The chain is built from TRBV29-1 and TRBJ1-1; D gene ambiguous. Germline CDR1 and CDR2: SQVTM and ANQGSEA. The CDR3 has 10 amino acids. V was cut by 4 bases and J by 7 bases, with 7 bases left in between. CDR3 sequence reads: CSVVGSEAFF. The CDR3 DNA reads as TGCAGCGTTGTAGGGAGTGAAGCTTTCTTT.

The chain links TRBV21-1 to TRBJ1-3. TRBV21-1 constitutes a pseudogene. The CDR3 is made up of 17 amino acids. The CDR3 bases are TGTGCCAGCAGCTCTGAAGGGGGGCCTCCGGGAGGCGACACCATATATTTT. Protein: CASSSEGGPPGGDTIYF.

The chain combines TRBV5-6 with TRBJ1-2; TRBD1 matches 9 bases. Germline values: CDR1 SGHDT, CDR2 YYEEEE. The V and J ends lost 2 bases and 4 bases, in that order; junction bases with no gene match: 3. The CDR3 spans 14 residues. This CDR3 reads CASSFGTGTYGYTF. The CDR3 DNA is TGTGCCAGCAGCTTCGGGACAGGGACCTATGGCTACACCTTC.

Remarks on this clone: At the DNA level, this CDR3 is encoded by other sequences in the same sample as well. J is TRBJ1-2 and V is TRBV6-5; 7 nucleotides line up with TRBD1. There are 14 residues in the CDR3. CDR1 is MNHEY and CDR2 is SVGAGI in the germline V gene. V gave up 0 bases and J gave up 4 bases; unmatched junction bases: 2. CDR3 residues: CASSYSSGGYGYTF. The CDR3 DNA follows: TGTGCCAGCAGTTACTCGTCAGGGGGCTATGGCTACACCTTC.